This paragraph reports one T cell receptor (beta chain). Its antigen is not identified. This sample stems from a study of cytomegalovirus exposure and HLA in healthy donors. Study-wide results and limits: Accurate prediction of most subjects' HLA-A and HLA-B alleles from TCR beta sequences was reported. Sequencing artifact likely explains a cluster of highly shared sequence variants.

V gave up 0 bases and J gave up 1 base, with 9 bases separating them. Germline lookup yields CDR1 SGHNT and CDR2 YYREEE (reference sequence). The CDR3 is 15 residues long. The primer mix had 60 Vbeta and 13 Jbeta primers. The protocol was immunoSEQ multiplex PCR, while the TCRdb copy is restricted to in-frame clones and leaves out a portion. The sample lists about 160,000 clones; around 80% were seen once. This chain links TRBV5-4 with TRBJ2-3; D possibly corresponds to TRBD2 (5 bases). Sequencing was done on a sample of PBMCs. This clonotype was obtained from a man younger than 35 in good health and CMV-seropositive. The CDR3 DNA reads TGTGCCAGCAGCTTGGCCGGGGTAGGCACAGATACGCAGTATTTT. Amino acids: CASSLAGVGTDTQYF. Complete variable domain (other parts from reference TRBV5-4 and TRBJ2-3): ETGVTQSPTHLIKTRGQQVTLRCSSQSGHNTVSWYQQALGQGPQFIFQYYREEENGRGNFPPRFSGLQFPNYSSELNVNALELDDSALYLCASSLAGVGTDTQYFGPGTRLTVL.